Each of the 26 T cell receptor beta chains below was sequenced from the same sample in a study of T cell responses to AZD1222 COVID-19 vaccine. Profiled with immunoSEQ multiplex PCR; TCRdb holds only in-frame clones, not every one. The sample records roughly 150,000 clones, 93% being singletons. The sequencing used peripheral blood, collected on day 0 of AZD1222 vaccination. These receptors originate from an adult in good health.

The chain uses TRBV27 and TRBJ2-7, with 9 bases that match TRBD1. With V trimmed by 6 bases and J by 6 bases, 12 bases remained unmatched. The CDR3 covers 15 residues. Germline V CDR1 and CDR2: MNHEY, SMNVEV (reference sequence). CDR3 nucleotides: TGTGCCAGCAGCCTTTGGGGGACAGGGAGTGTCGAGCAGTACTTC. Protein: CASSLWGTGSVEQYF.

The count of this clone is one. The chain has TRBV28 and TRBJ1-5, with D hard to call. The CDR3 loop spans 16 amino acids. The germline CDR1 and CDR2 sequences are MDHEN and SYDVKM. The germline V and J ends were trimmed by 5 bases and 0 bases, with 14 bases remaining between them. The CDR3 here is CASSPPTDYSNQPQHF. CDR3 DNA sequence: TGTGCCAGCAGTCCACCTACAGATTATAGCAATCAGCCCCAGCATTTT.

The chain links TRBV10-3 to TRBJ1-6, with 7 nucleotides matching TRBD1. Germline CDR1 reads ENHRY; CDR2 reads SYGVKD. V was pared by 0 bases and J by 4 bases, with 12 bases of the junction left unmatched. The CDR3 consists of 19 residues. CDR3 nucleotide sequence: TGTGCCATCAGTGAGTCGAGAGTGAGGGGGCGCATGTATAATTCACCCCTCCACTTT. It is translated as CAISESRVRGRMYNSPLHF.

The rearrangement uses TRBV12-3 or TRBV12-4 and TRBJ2-7; 8 bases match TRBD2. V lost 3 bases to trimming and J lost 6 bases; unmatched junction nucleotides: 4. This CDR3 spans 13 amino acids. The CDR3 loop reads CASSFAGGGEQYF. DNA of the CDR3: TGTGCCAGCAGTTTCGCGGGAGGTGGCGAGCAGTACTTC.

This clone turned up a few times. The chain uses TRBV29-1 and TRBJ2-1; the D gene is possibly TRBD1 (5 bases). This CDR3 has 11 residues. Germline values: CDR1 SQVTM, CDR2 ANQGSEA. CDR3 in DNA: TGCATCGGCAGCGACAGCCTTGAGCAGTTCTTC. It specifies CIGSDSLEQFF.

CDR3 loop: CASSGRGQWSGNTIYF. The DNA for the CDR3 is TGTGCCAGCAGTGGTCGGGGGCAATGGTCCGGAAACACCATATATTTT. J is TRBJ1-3 and V is TRBV2, with D tentatively TRBD1 (6 bases). The CDR3 covers 16 residues. Trimming pared 4 bases from V and 4 bases from J, leaving 17 bases between. CDR1 and CDR2 from the germline V gene are SNHLY and FYNNEI.

The chain is built from TRBV4-1 and TRBJ2-7; TRBD2 matches 15 bases. The CDR3 is 18 amino acids. CDR1 and CDR2 from the germline V gene are MGHRA and YSYEKL. With V trimmed by 3 bases and J by 3 bases, 9 bases remained unmatched. The CDR3 sequence: CASSHPGLAGGGNYEQYF. The CDR3 DNA reads as TGCGCCAGCAGCCACCCGGGACTAGCGGGAGGAGGTAACTACGAGCAGTACTTC.

The rearrangement joins TRBV6-5 to TRBJ1-6; D gene uncertain. The V gene's germline CDR1 is MNHEY and CDR2 SVGAGI. V dropped 9 bases and J dropped 5 bases, with 14 bases sitting between them. The CDR3 is 14 residues long. DNA for the CDR3: TGTGCCAGTGCAGAGAAGGTCGATAATTCACCCCTCCACTTT. It yields the protein CASAEKVDNSPLHF.

The chain has TRBV19 and TRBJ1-5; the D is unclear. Germline V gene data show CDR1 as LNHDA and CDR2 as SQIVND (reference sequence). V was trimmed by 4 bases and J by 6 bases, leaving 7 bases between them. This CDR3 is 12 amino acids long. CDR3 loop: CASSSVTQPQHF. CDR3 coding DNA: TGTGCCAGTAGTAGCGTTACTCAGCCCCAGCATTTT. Full variable domain (outside the CDR3, taken from reference TRBV19 and TRBJ1-5): DGGITQSPKYLFRKEGQNVTLSCEQNLNHDAMYWYRQDPGQGLRLIYYSQIVNDFQKGDIAEGYSVSREKKESFPLTVTSAQKNPTAFYLCASSSVTQPQHFGDGTRLSIL.

This chain uses TRBV5-1 with TRBJ1-1; 9 nucleotides align to TRBD1. The germline V gene has CDR1 SGHRS and CDR2 YFSETQ. This CDR3 comprises 15 residues. With V trimmed by 4 bases and J by 6 bases, 10 bases remained unmatched. The DNA of the CDR3 is TGCGCCAGCAGCCTTAGGACAGGGGATAGCGCTGAAGCTTTCTTT. Amino acids: CASSLRTGDSAEAFF.

The rearrangement links TRBV7-9 to TRBJ1-1; D call uncertain. V was trimmed by 5 bases and J by 8 bases, leaving 9 bases between them. From germline, CDR1 is SEHNR and CDR2 FQNEAQ (reference sequence). This CDR3 has 11 residues. In nucleotides, the CDR3 is TGTGCCAGCAGCAGGGATCTGGAAGCTTTCTTT. Encoded protein: CASSRDLEAFF.

The count of this clone is one. This chain links TRBV2 with TRBJ2-3, with D possibly called TRBD1 or TRBD2 (5 bases each). CDR3 length: 14 residues. Trimming removed 11 bases at V and 0 bases at J, with 15 bases between. Germline V gene data show CDR1 as SNHLY and CDR2 as FYNNEI. This chain's CDR3 is CALYPGRSTDTQYF. The CDR3 nucleotides are TGTGCCCTTTACCCGGGACGAAGCACAGATACGCAGTATTTT.

J is TRBJ1-1 and V is TRBV5-1, with 7 bases that match TRBD1. V lost 7 bases, J lost 1 base, and 13 bases stayed unmatched. The CDR3 has 16 residues. Per germline, CDR1 SGHRS and CDR2 YFSETQ. CDR3 sequence: CASGLLSTGRNTEAFF. The CDR3, as DNA: TGCGCCAGCGGACTCCTCTCGACAGGGAGGAACACTGAAGCTTTCTTT.

The rearrangement uses TRBV6-5 and TRBJ2-7; tentatively, D is TRBD2 (6 bases). This CDR3 has 14 residues. Trimming took off 10 bases at V and 3 bases at J, with 19 bases between the two ends. CDR1 MNHEY and CDR2 SVGAGI come from the germline V gene. In nucleotides, the CDR3 is TGTGCCACCACACGACCGGGAGCTCTCTACGAGCAGTACTTC. Translation: CATTRPGALYEQYF.

The V and J genes are TRBV11-2 and TRBJ2-3, with D perhaps given as TRBD1 or TRBD2 (5 bases each). V was shortened by 0 bases and J by 4 bases, with 20 bases between the two germline ends. The germline gives CDR1 SGHAT, CDR2 FQNNGV. The CDR3 totals 18 residues. CDR3 nucleotides: TGTGCCAGCAGCTTAGATGGGGGTTGGGGGAGAGGCGCAGATACGCAGTATTTT. Translating gives CASSLDGGWGRGADTQYF. Based on the CDR3 plus reference TRBV11-2 and TRBJ2-3, the full variable domain is EAGVAQSPRYKIIEKRQSVAFWCNPISGHATLYWYQQILGQGPKLLIQFQNNGVVDDSQLPKDRFSAERLKGVDSTLKIQPAKLEDSAVYLCASSLDGGWGRGADTQYFGPGTRLTVL.

The chain carries TRBV5-5 and TRBJ1-2; D unresolved. The CDR3 sequence is 15 residues long. Per the germline V gene, CDR1 is SGHKS and CDR2 is YYEKEE (reference sequence). The V and J ends lost 0 bases and 4 bases respectively, with 13 bases between them. CDR3 in DNA: TGTGCCAGCAGCTTGGTTCCGGGGAATGGCTATGGCTACACCTTC. Amino acid sequence: CASSLVPGNGYGYTF.

This chain links TRBV24-1 with TRBJ2-5; TRBD1 matches at 10 bases. Trimming at V came to 4 bases and at J to 0 bases, leaving 4 bases not matched to a gene. The V gene's germline CDR1 is KGHDR and CDR2 SFDVKD. The CDR3 length is 16 residues. CDR3 bases: TGTGCCACCAGTGACCCGACAGGGGGCTACCAAGAGACCCAGTACTTC. The encoded protein is CATSDPTGGYQETQYF.

The chain combines TRBV15 with TRBJ2-1, with TRBD2 matching 10 bases. Germline loops: CDR1 LNHNV, CDR2 YYDKDF (reference sequence). V dropped 3 bases and J dropped 7; count of bases not matched to a gene: 3. CDR3 length: 14 residues. CDR3 residues: CATSRKREGNEQFF. The DNA for the CDR3 is TGTGCCACCAGCAGGAAGCGGGAGGGGAATGAGCAGTTCTTC.

The rearrangement links TRBV5-6 to TRBJ1-2, with 8 bases fitting TRBD1. CDR3 size: 17 residues. CDR1 and CDR2 from the germline V gene are SGHDT and YYEEEE. The V segment lost 1 base and the J segment 2 bases; nucleotides outside the gene matches: 10. In DNA form, the CDR3 reads TGTGCCAGCAGCTTGCGGGAGACAGGGGCCAAGAACTATGGCTACACCTTC. Translated: CASSLRETGAKNYGYTF. The entire variable domain, with the rest obtained from reference TRBV5-6 and TRBJ1-2, is as follows: DAGVTQSPTHLIKTRGQQVTLRCSPKSGHDTVSWYQQALGQGPQFIFQYYEEEERQRGNFPDRFSGHQFPNYSSELNVNALLLGDSALYLCASSLRETGAKNYGYTFGSGTRLTVV.

This rearrangement joins TRBV25-1 to TRBJ1-4, with D possibly being TRBD1 (6 bases). Trimming took off 2 bases at V and 8 bases at J, with 12 bases between the two ends. Germline CDR1 and CDR2: MGHDK and SYGVNS. This CDR3 contains 14 residues. For the CDR3, the DNA is TGTGCCAGCAGTGAACCCGGGGGCTGGGAAAAACTGTTTTTT. Its translation: CASSEPGGWEKLFF.

The chain uses TRBV5-1 and TRBJ1-1; D is ambiguous. The V gene's germline CDR1 is SGHRS and CDR2 YFSETQ. The CDR3 contains 12 residues. The V and J ends lost 4 bases and 6 bases respectively, with 10 bases between them. The CDR3 reads CASSGDVSEAFF. CDR3 in DNA: TGCGCCAGCAGCGGGGATGTTTCTGAAGCTTTCTTT.

The rearrangement uses TRBV6-1 and TRBJ1-5; the D is unclear. The CDR3 consists of 17 residues. Germline loops: CDR1 MNHNS, CDR2 SASEGT. V was cut by 2 bases and J by 1 base, with 15 bases left in between. This CDR3 is CASSEYGNQVSNQPQHF. CDR3 nucleotides: TGTGCCAGCAGTGAATACGGGAACCAAGTAAGCAATCAGCCCCAGCATTTT.

This clone has a single count. This chain joins TRBV11-2 and TRBJ2-1, with unresolved D. The CDR3 length is 17 residues. The germline CDR1 and CDR2 sequences are SGHAT and FQNNGV. The ends were cut back, 0 bases at V and 4 bases at J, with 16 bases in the middle. Here the CDR3 reads CASSLDWVGSVYNEQFF. The CDR3 DNA reads as TGTGCCAGCAGCTTAGATTGGGTAGGGTCCGTATACAATGAGCAGTTCTTC. The full variable domain, its missing parts supplied by reference TRBV11-2 and TRBJ2-1, is EAGVAQSPRYKIIEKRQSVAFWCNPISGHATLYWYQQILGQGPKLLIQFQNNGVVDDSQLPKDRFSAERLKGVDSTLKIQPAKLEDSAVYLCASSLDWVGSVYNEQFFGPGTRLTVL.

The chain combines TRBV19 with TRBJ1-2, with D perhaps matching TRBD1 (5 bases). Trimming shortened V by 3 bases and J by 2 bases, and 13 bases separated the two germline ends. Germline V gene data show CDR1 as LNHDA and CDR2 as SQIVND (reference sequence). CDR3 length equals 15 residues. The CDR3 DNA reads TGTGCCAGTAGTATTACACCAGGGACGAACTATGGCTACACCTTC. This codes for CASSITPGTNYGYTF.

This chain uses TRBV2 with TRBJ1-6, with 7 bases lining up with TRBD1. Germline trimming cut 6 bases from V and 7 bases from J; bases unmatched to any gene: 3. CDR1 SNHLY and CDR2 FYNNEI come from the germline V gene. This CDR3 is 13 amino acids long. The CDR3 sequence: CASRRQGNSPLHF. CDR3 nucleotides: TGTGCCAGCAGAAGACAGGGCAATTCACCCCTCCACTTT.

This chain uses TRBV19 with TRBJ1-5; possibly TRBD1 for D (6 bases). The CDR3 contains 14 residues. V was pared by 5 bases and J by 6 bases, with 14 bases between. Germline CDR1 LNHDA, CDR2 SQIVND (reference sequence). In nucleotides, the CDR3 is TGTGCCAGTAGTCGGGGGCAGGGTATTCAGCCCCAGCATTTT. Its protein product is CASSRGQGIQPQHF. The whole variable domain, filled in from reference TRBV19 and TRBJ1-5, reads DGGITQSPKYLFRKEGQNVTLSCEQNLNHDAMYWYRQDPGQGLRLIYYSQIVNDFQKGDIAEGYSVSREKKESFPLTVTSAQKNPTAFYLCASSRGQGIQPQHFGDGTRLSIL.